This section outlines one T cell receptor delta chain sequence together with its context. What it binds is unknown. A far larger clone differs by one base, so this is likely a read error. This sample was taken from a study of intestinal T cells in coeliac disease. Findings of the study overall: All 22 biopsies were correctly classified by TRD kmer clustering. Age differed significantly between coeliac patients and controls. TRG clustering correctly classified 51 of 54 biopsies (about 94%).

TCRdb re-identified clones in the multiplex PCR reads via CATT. The sample includes 250 to 300 delta-chain clones, around 50% seen only once; the top ten take roughly 50%. The CDR3 extends over 28 amino acids. Looked up from germline, CDR1 is TSWWSYY and CDR2 is QGS. For each case, the template was genomic DNA from ten roughly 4.6-µm formalin-fixed paraffin-embedded scrolls. The chain is built from TRDV1 and TRDJ2, with 8 bases aligning to TRDD3. The sequencing input was a duodenal biopsy. The clonotype was recovered from a human donor who served as a control with a normal duodenal biopsy, not a healthy volunteer. As DNA, the CDR3 is TGTGCTCTTGGGGAACCTAGTCCTTCCCGATTCCACTGGGGGCCTGATGCCTGTGGTAGTGCTTTGGCAGCACAACTCTTCTTT. Protein: CALGEPSPSRFHWGPDACGSALAAQLFF.